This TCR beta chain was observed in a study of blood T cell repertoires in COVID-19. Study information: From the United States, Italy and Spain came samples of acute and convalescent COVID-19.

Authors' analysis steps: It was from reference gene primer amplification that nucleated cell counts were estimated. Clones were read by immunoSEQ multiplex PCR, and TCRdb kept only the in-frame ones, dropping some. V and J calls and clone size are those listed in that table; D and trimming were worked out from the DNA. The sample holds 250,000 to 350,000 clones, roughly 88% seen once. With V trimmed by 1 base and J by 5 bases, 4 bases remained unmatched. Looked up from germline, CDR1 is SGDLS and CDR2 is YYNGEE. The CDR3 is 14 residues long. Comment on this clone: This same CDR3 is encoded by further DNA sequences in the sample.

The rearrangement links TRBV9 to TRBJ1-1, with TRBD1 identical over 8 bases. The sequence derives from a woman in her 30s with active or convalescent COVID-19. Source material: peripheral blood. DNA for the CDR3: TGTGCCAGCAGCGTACAGGGGGCAAATACTGAAGCTTTCTTT. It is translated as CASSVQGANTEAFF.